Included here is one T cell receptor beta chain sequence, with context. Its antigen is not known. The CDR3 totals 15 residues. From germline, CDR1 is MDHEN and CDR2 SYDVKM. V lost 6 bases and J lost 5; bases outside the gene matches: 8. PCR involved 60 Vbeta and 13 Jbeta primers. TCRdb's copy holds only in-frame clones and misses some; the assay was immunoSEQ multiplex PCR. The table records about 36,000 clones, approximately 74% of them present only once. This specimen comes from a study of cytomegalovirus exposure and HLA in healthy donors. Study-level points and caveats: The study dropped some indistinguishable V segments, TRBV6-2 and TRBV6-3 among them. What TCR beta sequences reportedly achieved was accurate prediction of HLA-A and HLA-B alleles in most subjects. Some TCR beta chains (164 of them) were listed as cytomegalovirus-associated.

The origin of this receptor is a man aged 30 to 45 in good health and CMV-seronegative. Sequencing used PBMCs. The genes are TRBV28 and TRBJ2-2, with 8 bases that match TRBD2. The CDR3 is CASRSGGAHTGELFF. The CDR3 DNA reads TGTGCCAGCAGGTCGGGGGGGGCACATACCGGGGAGCTGTTTTTT.